Here is one T cell receptor beta chain with its context. The antigen is not known. Generation of TCR beta cDNA was performed by 5'RACE template switching incorporating UMIs. TCRdb processed the 5' RACE reads again and assigns one entry to each CDR3 protein, with no DNA. This sample's table reports almost 450,000 distinct CDR3 sequences. CDR3 length: 20 amino acids. CDR1 SGHRS and CDR2 YFSETQ come from the germline V gene. This record comes from a study of T cells expressing NK-cell markers. Study conclusions and caveats: Where several donors were concerned, these clonotypes also led the CD3+CD56-NKG2C+ fraction.

The chain combines TRBV5-1 with TRBJ2-3; TCRdb calls TRBD2, which cannot be checked without DNA. This clonotype originated in a woman between 18 and 69 years old in good health. Input material: blood T cells: a sorted CD56 or NKG2C T cell subset, CD4+ or CD8+ T cells, or bulk PBMC T cells (not recorded which). CDR3 sequence reads: CASSLWTRTSGTHQGDTQYF.